This TCR beta chain was recovered during a study of T cell repertoires in cytomegalovirus infection. From the reads, TCRdb called clonotypes with MiXCR, one entry per CDR3 protein. The profile shows more than 350,000 distinct CDR3 sequences, roughly 31% of them singletons. The CDR3 runs to 18 residues. With 8 bases clipped from V and 1 base from J, the junction kept 17 bases outside the gene matches. Germline V gene sequence: CDR1 SGHVS, CDR2 FNYEAQ. The receptor was derived from a human donor in good health (CMV status not recorded). Some clones in this sample may be carry-over from other donors' samples. The specimen sequenced was PBMCs. J is TRBJ2-3 and V is TRBV7-6; 8 bases fit TRBD2. CDR3 DNA sequence: TGTGCCAGCGGAGAGGTTCGGGGGGGCCGACGAGGCACAGATACGCAGTATTTT. It specifies CASGEVRGGRRGTDTQYF.